These 22 T cell receptor beta chains were sequenced from one sample in a study of blood T cell repertoires in COVID-19. Clones were read by immunoSEQ multiplex PCR, and TCRdb kept only the in-frame ones, dropping some. The table shows under 130,000 clones, with roughly 87% occurring only once. The sequenced sample was peripheral blood. These receptors were taken from a woman of 80 years or more in a cohort sampled during active COVID-19.

This clone appeared a single time. J is TRBJ1-5 and V is TRBV4-1, with TRBD1 matching 7 bases. Germline V gene data show CDR1 as MGHRA and CDR2 as YSYEKL. The V gene end was trimmed by 4 bases and the J gene end by 1 base; junction bases not matched to a gene: 13. The CDR3 runs 18 residues. The CDR3 DNA follows: TGCGCCAGCAGCCCCGGGACAGTTCCGAATCGGAGCAATCAGCCCCAGCATTTT. Translated: CASSPGTVPNRSNQPQHF.

This rearrangement joins TRBV5-1 to TRBJ2-1, with 12 bases aligning to TRBD2. Germline-derived CDR1 and CDR2 are SGHRS and YFSETQ. Losses at the gene ends were 0 bases for V and 6 bases for J; bases not matched to a gene: 4. The CDR3 totals 16 residues. Here the CDR3 reads CASSLDPSGRGNEQFF. Written as DNA, the CDR3 is TGCGCCAGCAGCTTGGACCCTAGCGGGAGGGGCAATGAGCAGTTCTTC. Complete variable domain (other parts from reference TRBV5-1 and TRBJ2-1): KAGVTQTPRYLIKTRGQQVTLSCSPISGHRSVSWYQQTPGQGLQFLFEYFSETQRNKGNFPGRFSGRQFSNSRSEMNVSTLELGDSALYLCASSLDPSGRGNEQFFGPGTRLTVL.

This chain connects TRBV24-1 to TRBJ1-2, with 9 bases lining up with TRBD1. V gave up 3 bases and J gave up 2 bases; unmatched junction bases: 3. The CDR3 is 15 residues long. CDR1 and CDR2 from the germline V gene are KGHDR and SFDVKD. The CDR3 is CATSDTTGGNYGYTF. The DNA for the CDR3 is TGTGCCACCAGTGATACGACAGGGGGGAACTATGGCTACACCTTC.

The chain couples TRBV27 to TRBJ2-1; TRBD2 matches at 8 bases. The CDR3 covers 15 residues. Unmatched junction bases numbered 10, after V lost 6 bases and J lost 6 bases. Germline V lookup: CDR1 MNHEY, CDR2 SMNVEV (reference sequence). In nucleotides, the CDR3 is TGTGCCAGCAGCCGGGGGGGGCGCAGATTCAATGAGCAGTTCTTC. Residues: CASSRGGRRFNEQFF.

CDR3 sequence reads: CASSTHSSYEQYF. CDR3 coding DNA: TGTGCCAGTTCCACCCACAGCTCCTACGAGCAGTACTTC. This sequence joins TRBV19 and TRBJ2-7; D uncertain. Germline V gene lookup returns CDR1 LNHDA and CDR2 SQIVND (reference sequence). Trimming shortened V by 8 bases and J by 0 bases, and 11 bases separated the two germline ends. The CDR3 consists of 13 residues.

This rearrangement joins TRBV12-5 to TRBJ1-5, with 9 bases identical to TRBD1. Trimming took 6 bases from V and 9 from J; bases not matched to a gene: 15. Germline CDR1 LGHNT, CDR2 FRNRAP. The CDR3 loop spans 16 amino acids. The CDR3 DNA reads as TGTGCTAGTGGCCCCCTGGGGACAGGGAACAACCTGCCCCAGCATTTT. Its translation is CASGPLGTGNNLPQHF.

The chain couples TRBV11-1 to TRBJ1-2, with 9 positions matching TRBD1. Looked up from germline, CDR1 is SGHAT and CDR2 is FQDESV (reference sequence). The CDR3 sequence is 15 residues long. J was trimmed by 2 bases and V by 5 bases; bases with no gene match: 6. The CDR3 nucleotides are TGTGCCAGCAGCGGTGGGACAGGGAAAAACTATGGCTACACCTTC. Its protein is CASSGGTGKNYGYTF.

This clone was picked up one time. The chain couples TRBV5-1 to TRBJ1-1; D uncertain. CDR1 is SGHRS, CDR2 YFSETQ, per germline. This CDR3 spans 14 amino acids. V was trimmed by 1 base and J by 0 bases, leaving 7 bases between them. CDR3 sequence: CASSLPEMNTEAFF. The CDR3 region has the DNA TGCGCCAGCAGCTTGCCGGAGATGAACACTGAAGCTTTCTTT.

This chain connects TRBV7-6 to TRBJ2-5; D is possibly TRBD1 (5 bases). Germline-derived CDR1 and CDR2 are SGHVS and FNYEAQ. CDR3 size: 14 residues. V was pared by 2 bases and J by 4 bases, with 11 bases between. CDR3 residues: CASSLSSGRETQYF. For the CDR3, the DNA is TGTGCCAGCAGCTTATCGTCAGGGCGAGAGACCCAGTACTTC.

CDR3 loop: CASSSGLPGQFF. CDR3 DNA sequence: TGTGCCAGCAGTTCCGGACTTCCGGGGCAGTTCTTC. The chain couples TRBV12-3 or TRBV12-4 to TRBJ2-1; D perhaps matches TRBD2 (5 bases). The ends were cut back, 4 bases at V and 12 bases at J, with 13 bases in the middle. This CDR3 has 12 residues.

The rearrangement joins TRBV11-3 to TRBJ2-1, with D maybe TRBD2 (6 bases). The V and J ends lost 0 bases and 7 bases respectively, with 16 bases between them. Germline-derived CDR1 and CDR2 are SGHNT and YENEEA. This CDR3 contains 16 residues. In DNA, the CDR3 is TGTGCCAGCAGCTTAGATCGGGGGACGGAGGGGAATGAGCAGTTCTTC. Amino acid sequence: CASSLDRGTEGNEQFF.

The chain uses TRBV27 and TRBJ2-7, with TRBD1 matching 12 bases. The length of the CDR3 is 14 residues. The J segment lost 5 bases and the V segment lost 6 bases, leaving 5 bases of the junction unmatched. The V gene's germline CDR1 is MNHEY and CDR2 SMNVEV (reference sequence). The CDR3 nucleotides are TGTGCCAGCAGACCCGGGACAGGGGGCAACGAGCAGTACTTC. The encoded protein is CASRPGTGGNEQYF.

The chain has TRBV5-1 and TRBJ1-4; the match to TRBD1 covers 8 bases. V gave up 2 bases and J gave up 5 bases; unmatched junction bases: 2. Germline CDR1 reads SGHRS; CDR2 reads YFSETQ. This CDR3 comprises 14 residues. As DNA, the CDR3 is TGCGCCAGCAGCTTACAGGGGGACAATGAAAAACTGTTTTTT. This translates into CASSLQGDNEKLFF.

The chain couples TRBV19 to TRBJ2-1; TRBD2 matches at 8 bases. The CDR3 length is 15 residues. The junction had 11 bases not matched to a gene; V was cut back by 8 bases and J by 5 bases. Germline assignment: CDR1 LNHDA and CDR2 SQIVND (reference sequence). The CDR3 DNA reads as TGTGCCAGTCCGGGGGGGGGAACTCTCAACAATGAGCAGTTCTTC. Translation gives CASPGGGTLNNEQFF.

The chain is built from TRBV3-1 (or the pseudogene TRBV3-2) and TRBJ1-4; D gene unclear. The CDR3 is 14 amino acids. From germline, CDR1 is LGHDT and CDR2 YNNKEL (reference sequence). V was trimmed by 5 bases and J by 8 bases, leaving 15 bases between them. The CDR3 region is CASSREERKEKLFF. CDR3 nucleotides: TGTGCCAGCAGCAGGGAGGAGAGGAAAGAAAAACTGTTTTTT.

This clone was seen a few times. The genes are TRBV7-9 and TRBJ1-2, with TRBD1 identical over 7 bases. This CDR3 comprises 13 residues. The junction had 2 bases not matched to a gene; V was cut back by 1 base and J by 6 bases. CDR1 and CDR2 (germline): SEHNR, FQNEAQ (reference sequence). CDR3: CASSLDRGDGYTF. The DNA for the CDR3 is TGTGCCAGCAGCTTAGACAGGGGAGATGGCTACACCTTC.

The genes are TRBV5-1 and TRBJ2-5; D perhaps matches TRBD1 (6 bases). Germline assignment: CDR1 SGHRS and CDR2 YFSETQ. This CDR3 is 14 amino acids long. The V end lost 6 bases, the J end lost 2 bases, and 14 bases lay between the germline ends. Here the CDR3 reads CASIGGSAQETQYF. The DNA of the CDR3 is TGCGCCAGCATAGGGGGTAGCGCGCAAGAGACCCAGTACTTC. The entire variable domain, with the rest obtained from reference TRBV5-1 and TRBJ2-5, is as follows: KAGVTQTPRYLIKTRGQQVTLSCSPISGHRSVSWYQQTPGQGLQFLFEYFSETQRNKGNFPGRFSGRQFSNSRSEMNVSTLELGDSALYLCASIGGSAQETQYFGPGTRLLVL.

The chain combines TRBV5-8 with TRBJ2-1; TRBD2 matches at 11 bases. The length of the CDR3 is 20 residues. V gave up 1 base and J gave up 4 bases; unmatched junction bases: 16. CDR1 SGHTS and CDR2 YDEGEE come from the germline V gene. The DNA for the CDR3 is TGTGCCAGCAGCTTGCGATTAGCGGGAGGGAGAGTCATGGGGTACAATGAGCAGTTCTTC. It yields the protein CASSLRLAGGRVMGYNEQFF.

The chain couples TRBV5-1 to TRBJ1-4, with D hard to call. From germline, CDR1 is SGHRS and CDR2 YFSETQ. The CDR3 runs to 16 residues. The V end lost 4 bases, the J end lost 4 bases, and 17 bases lay between the germline ends. The CDR3 DNA reads as TGCGCCAGCAGCCATAACACAGCATTTCTTAATGAAAAACTGTTTTTT. Encoded protein: CASSHNTAFLNEKLFF.

This rearrangement joins TRBV19 to TRBJ2-4, with D perhaps TRBD2 (5 bases). The germline CDR1 and CDR2 sequences are LNHDA and SQIVND (reference sequence). Trimming stripped 9 bases from V and 3 bases from J, with 12 bases between. The CDR3 spans 13 residues. CDR3: CASTREFKNIQYF. DNA for the CDR3: TGTGCCAGCACTAGGGAATTCAAAAACATTCAGTACTTC.

This chain connects TRBV5-1 to TRBJ1-1; D uncertain. CDR1 SGHRS and CDR2 YFSETQ come from the germline V gene. With 0 bases removed from V and 2 bases from J, the gap between germline ends came to 5 bases. The CDR3 sequence is 13 residues long. The CDR3 protein is CASSLARNTEAFF. In DNA, the CDR3 is TGCGCCAGCAGCTTGGCTCGTAACACTGAAGCTTTCTTT.

This clone was seen only once. The chain links TRBV7-2 to TRBJ1-6; perhaps TRBD1 as D (6 bases). Germline V lookup: CDR1 SGHTA, CDR2 FQGNSA. V lost 6 bases to trimming and J lost 4 bases, with 10 bases between them. The CDR3 extends over 14 amino acids. Written as DNA, the CDR3 is TGTGCCAGCAGTTCGGACAGATATAATTCACCCCTCCACTTT. It is translated as CASSSDRYNSPLHF.